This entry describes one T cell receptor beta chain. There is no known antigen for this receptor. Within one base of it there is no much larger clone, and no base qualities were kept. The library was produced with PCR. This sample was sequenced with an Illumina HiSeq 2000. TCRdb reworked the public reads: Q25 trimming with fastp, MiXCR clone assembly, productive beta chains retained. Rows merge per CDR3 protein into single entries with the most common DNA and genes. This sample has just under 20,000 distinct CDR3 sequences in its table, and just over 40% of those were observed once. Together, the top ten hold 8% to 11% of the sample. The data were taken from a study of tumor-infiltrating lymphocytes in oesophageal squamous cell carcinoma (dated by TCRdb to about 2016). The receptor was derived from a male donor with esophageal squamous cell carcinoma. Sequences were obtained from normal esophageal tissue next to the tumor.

The sequenced DNA is TGTGCCAGCAGCTCTCTTACGTCAGGAGCCTACGAGCAGTACTTC. Translated, it gives CASSSLTSGAYEQYF. The chain joins TRBV7-6 to TRBJ2-7; the D gene lacks a confident call. The CDR3 runs 15 residues from the cysteine to the phenylalanine. Only the CDR3 DNA is retained, 45 bases long and in frame from the first base. Taken from the germline V gene, the CDR1 and CDR2 loops are SGHVS and FNYEAQ. V loses 4 bases of germline sequence and J loses 2 bases, and the interval between the two ends is 15 bases.